The T cell receptor (beta chain) described here comes from a study of blood T cell repertoires in COVID-19. Authors' processing steps: Reference gene primers were amplified, and this amplification served to estimate nucleated cell counts. Sequencing was performed with immunoSEQ multiplex PCR; in TCRdb, only in-frame clones are kept and a portion is missing. The V and J calls and clone size were taken over from that table, and D and trimming were inferred from the DNA. The table shows approximately 110,000 clones, with 85% occurring only once. CDR3 length: 15 residues. CDR1 is SGHAT, CDR2 FQNNGV, per germline. V lost 4 bases and J 4 bases, leaving 14 bases between the germline ends.

This chain links TRBV11-2 with TRBJ2-1, with D uncertain. The origin of this receptor is a man aged 50 or older with acute or convalescent COVID-19. The sequenced sample was peripheral blood. Here the CDR3 DNA reads TGTGCCAGCAGCTCCAGACTGACGAAGTACAATGAGCAGTTCTTC. This translates into CASSSRLTKYNEQFF.